The 23 T cell receptor beta chains below were found in one sample sequenced in a study of blood T cells in healthy people across ages (dated by TCRdb to between 2015 and 2016). Receptor libraries were prepared by 5' RACE. TCRdb shows the sequencer as Illumina HiSeq 2500. A second about 7 to 11 cycle PCR used a sample-barcoded 5' primer and a J-beta primer mix. Clones were called with MiXCR by TCRdb after fastp trimmed the public reads at Q25, and only in-frame beta chains were retained. One record per CDR3 amino acid sequence lists the most common genes and DNA. For this sample the table gives about 760,000 distinct CDR3 sequences, of which approximately 25% were detected only once. The biggest ten clones account for 9.4% of the sample. The same sample was also used in a study of T cells of mothers and their children.

Sample: blood. All receptors derive from a boy younger than 18 in good health.

This clonotype was detected once. The rearrangement links TRBV28 to TRBJ2-5; TRBD1 is a possible D gene (5 bases). The J call may be in error: the DNA end matches TRBJ2-7 better. Germline CDR1 is MDHEN and CDR2 is SYDVKM. The CDR3 extends over 16 amino acids. The CDR3 DNA sequence: TGTGCCAGCAGTCAACAACAGGATTTCTGGGCCTACGAGCAGTACTTC. It is translated as CASSQQQDFWAYEQYF.

In its sample, this clonotype was seen a few times. J is TRBJ1-2 and V is TRBV4-2, with D perhaps TRBD1 (5 bases). The CDR3 is 16 residues long. The V end was cut by 1 base, the J end by 0 bases, with 12 bases between. Germline V CDR1 and CDR2: LGHNA, YNFKEQ. The CDR3 loop reads CASSQVREGANYGYTF. The CDR3 bases are TGTGCCAGCAGCCAAGTCAGGGAGGGAGCTAACTATGGCTACACCTTC.

This clonotype was seen a few times. The chain carries TRBV4-2 and TRBJ2-5, with D possibly TRBD1 on 6 matching bases. The germline CDR1 and CDR2 sequences are LGHNA and YNFKEQ. The CDR3 has 15 amino acids. Between the trimmed V and J ends, which lost 4 bases and 2 bases, there was a span of 14 bases. The CDR3 region has the DNA TGTGCCAGCAGCCCCTACAGGGCACCTCAAGAGACCCAGTACTTC. Amino acids: CASSPYRAPQETQYF.

This chain joins TRBV20-1 and TRBJ2-5; D not certain. The DNA end is more similar to TRBJ2-7, so the J call may be wrong. This CDR3 has 11 residues. From germline, CDR1 is DFQATT and CDR2 SNEGSKA (reference sequence). In DNA, the CDR3 is TGCAGTGCTAGGGACGTTTACGAGCAGTACTTC. Amino acid sequence: CSARDVYEQYF.

The V and J genes are TRBV6-5 and TRBJ2-5; D remains unclear. Germline V CDR1 and CDR2: MNHEY, SVGAGI. This CDR3 region has 13 residues. V shed 2 bases and J shed 3 bases, with 7 bases lying between them. The CDR3: CASSYHQKETQYF. CDR3 nucleotide sequence: TGTGCCAGCAGTTACCACCAGAAAGAGACCCAGTACTTC.

The table lists this clonotype with a few counts. The CDR3 sequence: CSVGQEDTIYF. CDR3 DNA: TGCAGCGTTGGGCAGGAGGACACCATATATTTT. The chain employs TRBV29-1 and TRBJ1-3; D call uncertain. This CDR3 comprises 11 residues. From germline, CDR1 is SQVTM and CDR2 ANQGSEA. V was cut by 4 bases and J by 8 bases, with 9 bases left in between.

This rearrangement joins TRBV7-2 to TRBJ2-6; maybe TRBD2 (5 bases). V lost 3 bases, J lost 0 bases, and 9 bases lay in between. Germline CDR1 and CDR2: SGHTA and FQGNSA. The CDR3 extends over 16 amino acids. Here the CDR3 DNA reads TGTGCCAGCAGCTTGTACGGGAACTCTGGGGCCAACGTCCTGACTTTC. It codes for CASSLYGNSGANVLTF.

The rearrangement joins TRBV12-3 or TRBV12-4 to TRBJ1-2; D possibly corresponds to TRBD1 (6 bases). The CDR3 is 13 amino acids. V lost 2 bases and J lost 7, with 11 bases in between. The CDR3 bases are TGTGCCAGCAGTTTAAACAGGGACGGTGGCTACACCTTC. Translated: CASSLNRDGGYTF.

This clonotype has only a few counts. The chain joins TRBV12-3 or TRBV12-4 to TRBJ2-7; D not certain. This CDR3 contains 14 residues. V lost 5 bases to trimming and J lost 6 bases, with 17 bases between them. CDR3 region: CASSPSLADGEQYF. The CDR3 DNA is TGTGCCAGCAGTCCCTCGTTGGCAGACGGCGAGCAGTACTTC.

This clonotype was seen a few times. The chain joins TRBV7-9 to TRBJ1-3; a weak D match, TRBD1 (6 bases). The CDR3 loop spans 15 amino acids. Looked up from germline, CDR1 is SEHNR and CDR2 is FQNEAQ (reference sequence). With 5 bases removed from V and 0 bases from J, the gap between germline ends came to 11 bases. DNA of the CDR3: TGTGCCAGCAGCGAAACAGGGACCTCTGGAAACACCATATATTTT. It codes for CASSETGTSGNTIYF.

The chain joins TRBV28 to TRBJ2-1, with TRBD2 matching over 9 bases. The better agreement between TRBJ2-7 and the DNA end casts doubt on the J call. The germline CDR1 and CDR2 sequences are MDHEN and SYDVKM. The CDR3 runs 15 residues. The CDR3 coding sequence is TGTGCCAGCAGCTCCATGACTAGCGGACCCTACGAGCAGTACTTC. Translated, it gives CASSSMTSGPYEQYF.

Only a few counts were recorded for this clonotype. The gene calls are TRBV20-1 and TRBJ1-1; D might be TRBD1 (6 bases). The ends were cut back, 8 bases at V and 6 bases at J, with 19 bases in the middle. Germline V gives CDR1 DFQATT, CDR2 SNEGSKA (reference sequence). This CDR3 has 13 amino acids. CDR3 nucleotide sequence: TGCAGTCCCCGATCGTGGGGGCGTTCTGAAGCTTTCTTT. Protein: CSPRSWGRSEAFF.

This clonotype was recorded a few times. For the CDR3, the DNA is TGCAGCGTCACAGGAGACTCTGGAAACACCATATATTTT. Translated, it gives CSVTGDSGNTIYF. The rearrangement joins TRBV29-1 to TRBJ1-3; D may be TRBD1 (5 bases). Germline V CDR1 and CDR2: SQVTM, ANQGSEA. The CDR3 sequence is 13 residues long. The V end was cut by 6 bases, the J end by 0 bases, with 9 bases between.

The CDR3 nucleotides are TGCAGCGTCGGACGACAGGGCAGCACAGATACGCAGTATTTT. Translating gives CSVGRQGSTDTQYF. The chain has TRBV29-1 and TRBJ2-3; 7 positions match TRBD1. Germline V gene data show CDR1 as SQVTM and CDR2 as ANQGSEA. The CDR3 has 14 residues. V was clipped by 6 bases and J by 0 bases; unmatched bases: 6.

V is TRBV3-1 and J is TRBJ2-3; 10 nucleotides match TRBD2. Losses at the gene ends were 0 bases for V and 2 bases for J; bases not matched to a gene: 5. The CDR3 covers 17 residues. Germline V gene data show CDR1 as LGHDT and CDR2 as YNNKEL (reference sequence). As DNA, the CDR3 is TGTGCCAGCAGCCAAGATTGGCTAGCGGGGGACACAGATACGCAGTATTTT. It yields the protein CASSQDWLAGDTDTQYF.

This chain uses TRBV19 with TRBJ2-2; D unresolved. V gave up 0 bases and J gave up 1 base, with 6 bases separating them. The CDR3 covers 15 residues. Looked up from germline, CDR1 is LNHDA and CDR2 is SQIVND (reference sequence). The CDR3: CASSIDRQNTGELFF. CDR3 sequence (DNA): TGTGCCAGTAGTATAGATCGGCAGAACACCGGGGAGCTGTTTTTT.

In the case of this clonotype: The junction departs from the called germline gene at one end, perhaps through a read error. The V call is TRBV5-6, the J call TRBJ1-1, with 8 bases fitting TRBD1. Germline V lookup: CDR1 SGHDT, CDR2 YYEEEE. The CDR3 spans 14 residues. For the CDR3, the DNA is TGTGCCAGCAGCTCAGGGGGCTCAAACACTGGAGCTTTCTTT. Translating gives CASSSGGSNTGAFF.

The V gene is TRBV7-2, the J gene TRBJ2-5; perhaps TRBD1 as D (5 bases). Deletions cut 3 bases from V and 4 bases from J, with 24 bases between. The CDR3 is made up of 18 amino acids. Germline CDR1 SGHTA, CDR2 FQGNSA. The CDR3, as DNA: TGTGCCAGCAGCTTTAGGGGATGGGCCAAAATTGGTCGAGAGACCCAGTACTTC. This encodes CASSFRGWAKIGRETQYF.

Only a few counts were recorded for this clonotype. The V call is TRBV7-2, the J call TRBJ1-2; weak D call: TRBD1 (6 bases). CDR3 size: 17 residues. CDR1 and CDR2 (germline): SGHTA, FQGNSA. V shed 3 bases and J shed 6 bases, with 23 bases lying between them. CDR3 protein: CASSFRGGQTERDGYTF. DNA for the CDR3: TGTGCCAGCAGCTTTAGAGGTGGACAGACCGAAAGGGATGGCTACACCTTC. The whole variable domain, filled in from reference TRBV7-2 and TRBJ1-2, reads GAGVSQSPSNKVTEKGKDVELRCDPISGHTALYWYRQSLGQGLEFLIYFQGNSAPDKSGLPSDRFSAERTGGSVSTLTIQRTQQEDSAVYLCASSFRGGQTERDGYTFGSGTRLTVV.

V is TRBV24-1 and J is TRBJ1-5, with D possibly matching TRBD1 (6 bases). V dropped 5 bases and J dropped 2 bases, with 9 bases sitting between them. The germline V gene has CDR1 KGHDR and CDR2 SFDVKD. The CDR3 consists of 14 residues. CDR3 DNA: TGTGCCACCAGTGCCAGGGGTGGCAATCAGCCCCAGCATTTT. Amino acid sequence: CATSARGGNQPQHF.

The chain employs TRBV12-3 or TRBV12-4 and TRBJ2-5; D possibly corresponds to TRBD1 (6 bases). TRBJ2-7 matches the DNA end more closely, so the J call is doubtful. This CDR3 comprises 16 residues. In nucleotides, the CDR3 is TGTGCCAGCAGTTTAACTCAGGGGCCGGCAACCTACGAGCAGTACTTC. It yields the protein CASSLTQGPATYEQYF.

The chain is built from TRBV4-1 and TRBJ1-4; no clear D. There are 14 residues in the CDR3. Germline loops: CDR1 MGHRA, CDR2 YSYEKL. With 1 base removed from V and 8 bases from J, the gap between germline ends came to 11 bases. CDR3 protein: CASSQVGVEEKLFF. Here the CDR3 DNA reads TGCGCCAGCAGCCAAGTGGGTGTAGAAGAAAAACTGTTTTTT.

This clonotype was seen a handful of times. The rearrangement links TRBV4-1 to TRBJ2-7; 10 positions agree with TRBD1. CDR3 length: 14 amino acids. CDR1 MGHRA and CDR2 YSYEKL come from the germline V gene. V was pared by 4 bases and J by 8 bases, with 8 bases of the junction left unmatched. The CDR3 nucleotides are TGCGCCAGCAGCCTAGGACAGGGGGGCGCCAAGCAGTACTTC. Translated: CASSLGQGGAKQYF.